The clone carrying this T cell receptor (beta chain) was counted only a few times. Antigen specificity is unknown. This sample stems from a study of cytomegalovirus exposure and HLA in healthy donors. The PCR contained 60 Vbeta and 13 Jbeta primers. Clones were read by immunoSEQ multiplex PCR, and TCRdb kept only the in-frame ones, dropping some. The table includes more than 80,000 clones, around 67% detected once. Germline CDR1 SGHTA, CDR2 FQGNSA. Trimming at V came to 4 bases and at J to 5 bases, leaving 2 bases not matched to a gene. The CDR3 is made up of 14 amino acids. The study's findings and limits: The authors confirmed in vitro that a few CMV-associated chains were specific for CMV antigens. In presence/absence analyses, roughly uniform sequencing depth across donors was assumed. TCR beta sequences numbering about 17,000 were associated with HLA alleles at 0.05 false discovery rate in a later analysis.

The chain employs TRBV7-2 and TRBJ2-1; 10 bases are a match to TRBD2. The specimen sequenced was PBMCs. This TCR was recovered from a human donor in good health. Written as DNA, the CDR3 is TGTGCCAGCAGCTGGAGCGGGGGGGACAATGAGCAGTTCTTC. Translated, it gives CASSWSGGDNEQFF.